This entry lists 16 T cell receptor beta chains sequenced from one sample in a study of blood T cell repertoires in COVID-19. Clones were sequenced by immunoSEQ multiplex PCR, and TCRdb holds only the in-frame ones, with some missing. The table includes about 180,000 clones, approximately 82% detected once. Sequencing was carried out using PBMCs or T cells enriched from blood (not recorded which). Every receptor here comes from a man in his fifties or sixties who had recovered from COVID-19.

The chain recombines TRBV28 with TRBJ2-7; TRBD1 agrees at 7 bases. After removal of 3 bases from V and 2 bases from J, the junction contained 13 bases not matched to a gene. Germline V gene sequence: CDR1 MDHEN, CDR2 SYDVKM. The CDR3 extends over 17 amino acids. CDR3 loop: CASSFESRRGPTYEQYF. The CDR3 coding sequence is TGTGCCAGCAGTTTCGAGTCTAGAAGGGGGCCAACCTACGAGCAGTACTTC. Together with reference TRBV28 and TRBJ2-7, the CDR3 gives the full variable domain: DVKVTQSSRYLVKRTGEKVFLECVQDMDHENMFWYRQDPGLGLRLIYFSYDVKMKEKGDIPEGYSVSREKKERFSLILESASTNQTSMYLCASSFESRRGPTYEQYFGPGTRLTVT.

The rearrangement links TRBV30 to TRBJ1-2; the D gene is possibly TRBD1 (5 bases). This CDR3 spans 13 amino acids. The germline V gene encodes CDR1 GTSNPN and CDR2 SVGIG (reference sequence). Trimming removed 1 base from V and 4 bases from J, with 10 bases in between. For the CDR3, the DNA is TGTGCCTGGAGTGAGGGGCAGACCTATGGCTACACCTTC. Protein product: CAWSEGQTYGYTF.

V is TRBV15 and J is TRBJ2-7, with TRBD1 matching 8 bases. This CDR3 contains 15 residues. Germline loops: CDR1 LNHNV, CDR2 YYDKDF (reference sequence). J gave up 5 bases and V 1 base, and 7 bases lay outside the gene matches. CDR3 nucleotide sequence: TGTGCCACCAGCAGAGCGGGCCAGGGGGCCAACGAGCAGTACTTC. Protein product: CATSRAGQGANEQYF.

This chain joins TRBV2 and TRBJ2-5; 12 nucleotides line up with TRBD2. The germline V gene encodes CDR1 SNHLY and CDR2 FYNNEI. This CDR3 comprises 18 residues. After removal of 2 bases from V and 1 base from J, the junction contained 8 bases not matched to a gene. The CDR3 spells CASSEKLGLAGPQETQYF. The CDR3 coding sequence is TGTGCCAGCAGTGAAAAACTCGGACTAGCGGGGCCCCAAGAGACCCAGTACTTC.

V is TRBV30 and J is TRBJ2-2; D might be TRBD2 (6 bases). Trimming cost V 1 base and J 4 bases, with 7 bases left between them. CDR1 is GTSNPN, CDR2 SVGIG, per germline (reference sequence). This CDR3 spans 13 amino acids. CDR3 sequence: CAWSGGATGELFF. CDR3 nucleotide sequence: TGTGCCTGGAGTGGCGGGGCCACCGGGGAGCTGTTTTTT. The variable domain in full, with the rest retrieved from reference TRBV30 and TRBJ2-2, is SQTIHQWPATLVQPVGSPLSLECTVEGTSNPNLYWYRQAAGRGLQLLFYSVGIGQISSEVPQNLSASRPQDRQFILSSKKLLLSDSGFYLCAWSGGATGELFFGEGSRLTVL.

The chain uses TRBV11-2 and TRBJ2-7; possibly TRBD1 for D (6 bases). V lost 1 base to trimming and J lost 4 bases, with 11 bases between them. CDR1 SGHAT and CDR2 FQNNGV come from the germline V gene. The CDR3 is made up of 14 amino acids. This CDR3 reads CASSLGTGRYEQYF. CDR3 nucleotides: TGTGCCAGCAGCTTAGGTACAGGGAGATACGAGCAGTACTTC.

The rearrangement links TRBV5-4 to TRBJ2-1; perhaps TRBD2 as D (7 bases). This CDR3 spans 17 amino acids. Germline values: CDR1 SGHNT, CDR2 YYREEE (reference sequence). V gave up 4 bases and J gave up 7 bases, with 24 bases separating them. In nucleotides, the CDR3 is TGTGCCAGCAGCCCAAACTACGGGGGGCAGCCTGTAAATGAGCAGTTCTTC. This codes for CASSPNYGGQPVNEQFF.

The genes are TRBV6-5 and TRBJ2-2; 7 bases are a match to TRBD1. Trimming took 6 bases from V and 1 from J; bases not matched to a gene: 5. The CDR3 is 15 amino acids. The V gene's germline CDR1 is MNHEY and CDR2 SVGAGI. CDR3 nucleotides: TGTGCCAGCAGCCCACAGGGGCAGAACACCGGGGAGCTGTTTTTT. This translates into CASSPQGQNTGELFF.

The V and J genes are TRBV7-6 and TRBJ1-3; 7 nucleotides align to TRBD1. Germline V gives CDR1 SGHVS, CDR2 FNYEAQ. Trimming took 5 bases from V and 0 from J; bases not matched to a gene: 4. The CDR3 contains 15 residues. The CDR3 reads CASSRGTDSGNTIYF. The CDR3 nucleotides read TGTGCCAGCAGCCGAGGGACAGACTCTGGAAACACCATATATTTT.

The chain employs TRBV7-2 and TRBJ1-5, with 7 nucleotides matching TRBD1. V gave up 5 bases and J gave up 4 bases; unmatched junction bases: 11. Germline CDR1 and CDR2: SGHTA and FQGNSA. The CDR3 spans 16 residues. The CDR3 is CASSRRQGTLNQPQHF. DNA of the CDR3: TGTGCCAGCAGCCGTCGACAGGGAACCCTGAATCAGCCCCAGCATTTT.

This clone ranks as medium-sized. The rearrangement uses TRBV7-8 and TRBJ2-7; D gene unclear. Germline V gene sequence: CDR1 SGHVS, CDR2 FQNEAQ. Trimming removed 3 bases from V and 3 bases from J, with 12 bases in between. This CDR3 comprises 14 residues. This chain's CDR3 is CASSFSGDSYEQYF. The CDR3 region has the DNA TGTGCCAGCAGCTTTTCTGGAGATAGCTACGAGCAGTACTTC.

CDR3 amino acids: CASRLTAGTSGGAHNEQFF. Written as DNA, the CDR3 is TGTGCCAGCAGGCTTACAGCCGGGACTAGCGGGGGGGCACACAATGAGCAGTTCTTC. This chain connects TRBV28 to TRBJ2-1; 16 positions match TRBD2. The CDR3 loop spans 19 amino acids. With 6 bases clipped from V and 5 bases from J, the junction kept 13 bases outside the gene matches. Germline values: CDR1 MDHEN, CDR2 SYDVKM.

This clone was counted only a few times. This chain connects TRBV3-1 (or the pseudogene TRBV3-2) to TRBJ1-2; D is unresolved. The germline gives CDR1 LGHDT, CDR2 YNNKEL (reference sequence). The V end lost 1 base, the J end lost 2 bases, and 11 bases lay between the germline ends. The CDR3 runs 15 residues. CDR3 bases: TGTGCCAGCAGCCAAGGTCCTACAGAGAACTATGGCTACACCTTC. Its translation: CASSQGPTENYGYTF.

The chain's CDR3 is CASSQDENQGGYTF. CDR3 nucleotide sequence: TGTGCCAGCAGCCAAGATGAGAACCAGGGGGGCTACACCTTC. The chain is built from TRBV4-2 and TRBJ1-2; possible D gene TRBD1, 6 bases. The CDR3 is made up of 14 amino acids. The germline V gene has CDR1 LGHNA and CDR2 YNFKEQ. Trimming removed 0 bases from V and 8 bases from J, with 13 bases in between.

This chain links TRBV14 with TRBJ1-1, with D perhaps TRBD1 (5 bases). Looked up from germline, CDR1 is SGHDN and CDR2 is FVKESK. V lost 2 bases and J 7 bases, leaving 14 bases between the germline ends. The CDR3 sequence is 14 residues long. CDR3 residues: CASSQWGGSLEAFF. CDR3 nucleotides: TGTGCCAGCAGCCAATGGGGGGGTTCCCTTGAAGCTTTCTTT.

The rearrangement links TRBV28 to TRBJ1-5, with D tentatively TRBD1 (5 bases). Germline V gene lookup returns CDR1 MDHEN and CDR2 SYDVKM. The CDR3 consists of 16 residues. The V and J ends lost 7 bases and 1 base respectively, with 17 bases between them. The CDR3 is CASKGLRTASNQPQHF. The CDR3 DNA sequence: TGTGCCAGCAAGGGACTAAGGACGGCGAGCAATCAGCCCCAGCATTTT.